The 25 T cell receptor beta chains below come from one sample, sequenced in a study of blood T cell repertoires in COVID-19 (dated by TCRdb to the early 2020s). Preparation of the library involved the immunoSEQ multiplex PCR assay. In its TCRdb copy, this immuneACCESS table keeps in-frame sequences only and misses some clones. Where compared with another copy, unresolved V genes explain less than half of these, and the others have no known cause. Within this sample are roughly 290,000 clones, with about 86% of them counted one time only. Around 14% of the sample belongs to the ten largest clones. Specimen: peripheral blood. These receptors were obtained from a person aged 70 to 85 with COVID-19, enrolled during active disease.

This rearrangement joins TRBV5-8 to TRBJ2-3; a possible D gene is TRBD2 (5 bases). Germline values: CDR1 SGHTS, CDR2 YDEGEE. The ends were cut back, 6 bases at V and 2 bases at J, with 13 bases in the middle. This CDR3 is 14 amino acids long. The CDR3 DNA is TGTGCCAGCATCGGGCGGGCCAACACAGATACGCAGTATTTT. Translating it yields CASIGRANTDTQYF.

This chain's CDR3 is CASSLRFYEQYF. For the CDR3, the DNA is TGTGCCAGCAGTCTTAGATTCTACGAGCAGTACTTC. The chain is built from TRBV12-3 or TRBV12-4 and TRBJ2-7; no definite D call. The V and J ends lost 5 bases and 3 bases respectively, with 8 bases between them. This CDR3 has 12 amino acids.

This sequence joins TRBV4-1 and TRBJ1-5; possibly TRBD1 for D (6 bases). The CDR3 length is 14 residues. Germline values: CDR1 MGHRA, CDR2 YSYEKL. V was clipped by 0 bases and J by 12 bases, with 15 bases between them. The CDR3 here is CASSQDRGRGVQHF. In nucleotides, the CDR3 is TGCGCCAGCAGCCAAGACAGGGGTAGAGGGGTCCAGCATTTT.

The V and J genes are TRBV4-1 and TRBJ2-1; no firm D call. CDR1 is MGHRA, CDR2 YSYEKL, per germline. The CDR3 length is 14 residues. Trimming removed 1 base from V and 6 bases from J, with 10 bases in between. CDR3 protein: CASSQVGGRNEQFF. DNA of the CDR3: TGCGCCAGCAGCCAAGTTGGCGGCCGCAATGAGCAGTTCTTC.

This chain links TRBV7-9 with TRBJ2-5, with D possibly matching TRBD2 (7 bases). This CDR3 spans 16 amino acids. The V end was cut by 3 bases, the J end by 1 base, with 15 bases between. The V gene's germline CDR1 is SEHNR and CDR2 FQNEAQ (reference sequence). This CDR3 is CASSLRTGGLQETQYF. The CDR3 DNA sequence: TGTGCCAGCAGCTTGAGAACGGGGGGCCTCCAAGAGACCCAGTACTTC.

The rearrangement links TRBV6-2 or TRBV6-3 to TRBJ2-7; 8 nucleotides match TRBD1. Germline V gene data show CDR1 as MNHEY and CDR2 as SVGEGT. Trimming at V came to 2 bases and at J to 1 base, leaving 13 bases not matched to a gene. The CDR3 covers 18 residues. In nucleotides, the CDR3 is TGTGCCAGCAGTTACGAGACAGGGGTGTCAAGGAAATCCTACGAGCAGTACTTC. Amino acid sequence: CASSYETGVSRKSYEQYF.

The sample holds one count of this clone. The V call is TRBV9, the J call TRBJ1-3, with a weak D call TRBD1 (6 bases). This CDR3 comprises 16 residues. V was clipped by 2 bases and J by 0 bases, with 12 bases between them. Looked up from germline, CDR1 is SGDLS and CDR2 is YYNGEE. CDR3 DNA sequence: TGTGCCAGCAGCGTCAAACAGGGTTACTCTGGAAACACCATATATTTT. Protein product: CASSVKQGYSGNTIYF.

This clone was detected a few times. The V gene is TRBV27, the J gene TRBJ2-7; 9 nucleotides align to TRBD1. V dropped 2 bases and J dropped 3; count of bases not matched to a gene: 5. The germline V gene has CDR1 MNHEY and CDR2 SMNVEV (reference sequence). CDR3 size: 15 residues. For the CDR3, the DNA is TGTGCCAGCAGTTTAAAGGGACAGGGAAACTACGAGCAGTACTTC. Protein sequence: CASSLKGQGNYEQYF.

This clone has a single count. This rearrangement joins TRBV6-5 to TRBJ1-3; no clear D gene. The V end was cut by 6 bases, the J end by 7 bases, with 16 bases between. The CDR3 sequence is 14 residues long. Germline V gives CDR1 MNHEY, CDR2 SVGAGI. The CDR3 is CASSFTDGGNTIYF. In nucleotides, the CDR3 is TGTGCCAGCAGCTTTACGGACGGAGGCAACACCATATATTTT.

The V gene is TRBV6-6, the J gene TRBJ2-5; 8 positions agree with TRBD1. The CDR3 is 16 amino acids. Germline CDR1 reads MNHNY; CDR2 reads SVGAGI (reference sequence). Losses at the gene ends were 4 bases for V and 0 bases for J; bases not matched to a gene: 7. The CDR3 coding sequence is TGTGCCAGCAGTTCGCCCGACAGGGGCTACCAAGAGACCCAGTACTTC. It is translated as CASSSPDRGYQETQYF.

The rearrangement uses TRBV6-2 or TRBV6-3 and TRBJ2-7, with 10 nucleotides matching TRBD1. The CDR3 is made up of 14 amino acids. Trimming took 5 bases from V and 6 from J; bases not matched to a gene: 7. From germline, CDR1 is MNHEY and CDR2 SVGEGT. DNA for the CDR3: TGTGCCAGCAGTCCGGGACAGGGGAGGGGCGAGCAGTACTTC. Protein: CASSPGQGRGEQYF.

V gene TRBV9 combines with J gene TRBJ2-1, with D possibly being TRBD2 (5 bases). Trimming cost V 3 bases and J 9 bases, with 16 bases left between them. The CDR3 length is 14 residues. Germline lookup yields CDR1 SGDLS and CDR2 YYNGEE. DNA of the CDR3: TGTGCCAGCAGCGCCCGGACCCGTGAGGGTGAGCAGTTCTTC. As protein: CASSARTREGEQFF.

This clone was counted only a few times. J is TRBJ1-3 and V is TRBV28; weak D call: TRBD1 (6 bases). Trimming took 6 bases from V and 0 from J, leaving 12 bases between them. There are 15 residues in the CDR3. Germline loops: CDR1 MDHEN, CDR2 SYDVKM. CDR3 residues: CASSDRSRSGNTIYF. CDR3 nucleotide sequence: TGTGCCAGCAGCGACAGGTCCCGCTCTGGAAACACCATATATTTT.

V gene TRBV7-2 combines with J gene TRBJ1-5; D might be TRBD1 (5 bases). The CDR3 consists of 15 residues. The V end was cut by 6 bases, the J end by 3 bases, with 15 bases between. Germline assignment: CDR1 SGHTA and CDR2 FQGNSA. Here the CDR3 reads CASSGIGHYNQPQHF. The CDR3 bases are TGTGCCAGCAGTGGAATCGGACACTACAATCAGCCCCAGCATTTT.

The chain combines TRBV7-2 with TRBJ2-5; TRBD1 is a possible D gene (6 bases). CDR1 SGHTA and CDR2 FQGNSA come from the germline V gene. V gave up 1 base and J gave up 2 bases, with 17 bases separating them. The CDR3 is 17 amino acids. The CDR3 sequence: CASSLVGTGMGQETQYF. CDR3 nucleotide sequence: TGTGCCAGCAGCTTAGTAGGCACAGGGATGGGTCAAGAGACCCAGTACTTC.

This chain uses TRBV19 with TRBJ1-1; no definite D call. The CDR3 spans 13 residues. The germline V and J ends were trimmed by 5 bases and 1 base, with 8 bases remaining between them. Germline V gene sequence: CDR1 LNHDA, CDR2 SQIVND (reference sequence). The CDR3 DNA reads as TGTGCCAGTAGTCCCCTTAAGAACACTGAAGCTTTCTTT. It encodes CASSPLKNTEAFF.

The CDR3 sequence: CASSLVDSGANVLTF. The CDR3 DNA reads TGCGCCAGCAGCTTGGTAGACTCTGGGGCCAACGTCCTGACTTTC. The chain combines TRBV5-1 with TRBJ2-6; no firm D call. CDR3 length equals 15 residues. Trimming removed 0 bases from V and 0 bases from J, with 4 bases in between. CDR1 SGHRS and CDR2 YFSETQ come from the germline V gene.

The rearrangement joins TRBV7-3 to TRBJ1-1; tentative D call: TRBD1 (5 bases). Germline V lookup: CDR1 SGHTA, CDR2 FQGTGA. V was cut by 1 base and J by 6 bases, with 9 bases left in between. This CDR3 has 13 amino acids. The CDR3 region has the DNA TGTGCCAGCAGCTTAAGGCAGGGTGCTGAAGCTTTCTTT. It specifies CASSLRQGAEAFF.

The chain links TRBV28 to TRBJ2-1, with a tentative D call TRBD2 (6 bases). The CDR3 is 15 residues long. The germline gives CDR1 MDHEN, CDR2 SYDVKM. V was pared by 5 bases and J by 8 bases, with 19 bases between. CDR3 nucleotides: TGTGCCAGCAGTCCTCCGGGTAGCGGCGTCCATGAGCAGTTCTTC. As protein: CASSPPGSGVHEQFF.

The chain is built from TRBV15 and TRBJ2-5, with D perhaps TRBD1 (5 bases). The germline V gene has CDR1 LNHNV and CDR2 YYDKDF (reference sequence). Trimming removed 1 base from V and 4 bases from J, with 10 bases in between. This CDR3 spans 14 amino acids. The CDR3 DNA reads as TGTGCCACCAGCAGAGGCAGGGTTGGAGAGACCCAGTACTTC. Translated, it gives CATSRGRVGETQYF.

The V and J genes are TRBV21-1 and TRBJ1-5; the table's TRBD1 call for D was not verified on the DNA. TRBV21-1 is flagged as a pseudogene. The CDR3 is 18 residues long. The CDR3 loop is CASSGRQGKILSNQPQHF. As DNA, the CDR3 is TGTGCCAGCAGCGGGCGACAGGGAAAAATCCTTAGCAATCAGCCCCAGCATTTT.

J is TRBJ1-3 and V is TRBV7-3; 9 bases agree with TRBD1. CDR1 and CDR2 (germline): SGHTA, FQGTGA. With 5 bases clipped from V and 0 bases from J, the junction kept 2 bases outside the gene matches. CDR3 length: 15 amino acids. The CDR3 sequence: CASSRDRASGNTIYF. The CDR3 DNA reads as TGTGCCAGCAGCCGGGACAGGGCCTCTGGAAACACCATATATTTT.

This clone was counted a single time. The chain has TRBV5-4 and TRBJ2-7; TRBD1 matches 8 bases. This CDR3 has 13 residues. Germline lookup yields CDR1 SGHNT and CDR2 YYREEE (reference sequence). With 3 bases clipped from V and 3 bases from J, the junction kept 2 bases outside the gene matches. CDR3 sequence: CASSWDRNYEQYF. The CDR3, as DNA: TGTGCCAGCAGCTGGGACAGGAACTACGAGCAGTACTTC.

V usage is TRBV19 and J usage is TRBJ1-4, with D uncertain. The germline V gene encodes CDR1 LNHDA and CDR2 SQIVND (reference sequence). Trimming took off 9 bases at V and 8 bases at J, with 19 bases between the two ends. This CDR3 is 14 amino acids long. CDR3 nucleotide sequence: TGTGCCAGCGCCTCCGGGTCCCGGCGGGAAAAACTGTTTTTT. Protein sequence: CASASGSRREKLFF. Full variable domain (missing parts from reference TRBV19 and TRBJ1-4): DGGITQSPKYLFRKEGQNVTLSCEQNLNHDAMYWYRQDPGQGLRLIYYSQIVNDFQKGDIAEGYSVSREKKESFPLTVTSAQKNPTAFYLCASASGSRREKLFFGSGTQLSVL.

The chain has TRBV3-1 (or the pseudogene TRBV3-2) and TRBJ2-3; 12 bases are a match to TRBD2. Germline trimming cut 5 bases from V and 2 bases from J; bases unmatched to any gene: 5. This CDR3 is 16 amino acids long. Germline CDR1 and CDR2: LGHDT and YNNKEL (reference sequence). The CDR3 here is CASSSLAGGNTDTQYF. DNA of the CDR3: TGTGCCAGCAGCTCCCTAGCGGGGGGGAACACAGATACGCAGTATTTT.